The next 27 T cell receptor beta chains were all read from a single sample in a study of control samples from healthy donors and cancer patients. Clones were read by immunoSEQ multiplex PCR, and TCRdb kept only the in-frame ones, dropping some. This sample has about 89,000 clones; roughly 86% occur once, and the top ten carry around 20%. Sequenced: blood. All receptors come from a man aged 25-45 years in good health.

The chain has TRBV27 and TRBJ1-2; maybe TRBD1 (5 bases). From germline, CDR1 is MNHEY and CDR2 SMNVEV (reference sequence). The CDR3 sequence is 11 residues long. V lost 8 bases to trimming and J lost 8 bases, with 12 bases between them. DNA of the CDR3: TGTGCCAGCCGGGACCCGGGGGGCTACACCTTC. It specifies CASRDPGGYTF.

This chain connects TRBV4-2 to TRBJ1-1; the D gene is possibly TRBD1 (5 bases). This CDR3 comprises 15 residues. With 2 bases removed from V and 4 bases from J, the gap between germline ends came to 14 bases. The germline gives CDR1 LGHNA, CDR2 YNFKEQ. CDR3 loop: CASSQTAGGSTEAFF. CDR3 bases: TGTGCCAGCAGCCAAACGGCGGGGGGGTCCACTGAAGCTTTCTTT.

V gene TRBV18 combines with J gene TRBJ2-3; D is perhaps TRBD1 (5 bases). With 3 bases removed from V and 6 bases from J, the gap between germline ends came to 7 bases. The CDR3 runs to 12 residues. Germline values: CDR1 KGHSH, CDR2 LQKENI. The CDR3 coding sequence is TGTGCCAGCTCACCTAAGGGGGATACGCAGTATTTT. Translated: CASSPKGDTQYF.

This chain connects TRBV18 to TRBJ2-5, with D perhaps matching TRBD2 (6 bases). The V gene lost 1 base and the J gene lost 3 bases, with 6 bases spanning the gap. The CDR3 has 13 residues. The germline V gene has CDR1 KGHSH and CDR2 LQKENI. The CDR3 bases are TGTGCCAGCTCACCACGGGAGGAAGAGACCCAGTACTTC. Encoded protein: CASSPREEETQYF.

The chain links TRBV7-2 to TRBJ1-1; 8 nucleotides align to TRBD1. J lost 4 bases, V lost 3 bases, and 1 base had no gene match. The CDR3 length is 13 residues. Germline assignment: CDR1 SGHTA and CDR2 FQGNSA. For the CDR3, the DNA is TGTGCCAGCAGCTTTGGACAGGGCACTGAAGCTTTCTTT. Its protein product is CASSFGQGTEAFF. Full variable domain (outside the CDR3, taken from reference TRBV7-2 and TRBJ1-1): GAGVSQSPSNKVTEKGKDVELRCDPISGHTALYWYRQSLGQGLEFLIYFQGNSAPDKSGLPSDRFSAERTGGSVSTLTIQRTQQEDSAVYLCASSFGQGTEAFFGQGTRLTVV.

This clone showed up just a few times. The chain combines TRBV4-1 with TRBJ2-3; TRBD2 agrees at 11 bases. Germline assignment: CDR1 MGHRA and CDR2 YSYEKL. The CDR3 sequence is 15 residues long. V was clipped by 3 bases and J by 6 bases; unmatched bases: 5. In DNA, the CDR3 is TGCGCCAGCAGCCAGATAGCGGGGGGGCTTGATACGCAGTATTTT. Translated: CASSQIAGGLDTQYF.

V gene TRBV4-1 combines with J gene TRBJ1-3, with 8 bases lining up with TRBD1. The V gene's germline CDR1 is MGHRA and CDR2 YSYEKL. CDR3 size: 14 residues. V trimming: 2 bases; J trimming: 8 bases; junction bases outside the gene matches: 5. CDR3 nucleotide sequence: TGCGCCAGCAGCCAACCGACAGGGGAGGACACCATATATTTT. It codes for CASSQPTGEDTIYF.

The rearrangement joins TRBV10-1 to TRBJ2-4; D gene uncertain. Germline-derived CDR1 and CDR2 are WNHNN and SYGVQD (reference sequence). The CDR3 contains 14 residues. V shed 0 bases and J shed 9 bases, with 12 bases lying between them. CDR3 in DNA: TGCGCCAGCAGTGAGTCTCCCCAACAGAGCATTCAGTACTTC. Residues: CASSESPQQSIQYF.

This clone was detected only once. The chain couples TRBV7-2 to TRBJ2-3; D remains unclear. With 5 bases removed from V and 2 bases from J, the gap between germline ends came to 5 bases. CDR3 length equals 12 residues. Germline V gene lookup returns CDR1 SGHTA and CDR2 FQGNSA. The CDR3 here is CASSASTDTQYF. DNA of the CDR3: TGTGCCAGCAGCGCCTCCACAGATACGCAGTATTTT.

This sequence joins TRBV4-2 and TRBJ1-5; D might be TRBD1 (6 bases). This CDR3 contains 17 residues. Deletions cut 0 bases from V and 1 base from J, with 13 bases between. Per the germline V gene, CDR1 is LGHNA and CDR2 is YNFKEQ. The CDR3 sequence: CASSQDRLGASNQPQHF. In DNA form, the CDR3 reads TGTGCCAGCAGCCAAGATCGGCTGGGGGCCAGCAATCAGCCCCAGCATTTT.

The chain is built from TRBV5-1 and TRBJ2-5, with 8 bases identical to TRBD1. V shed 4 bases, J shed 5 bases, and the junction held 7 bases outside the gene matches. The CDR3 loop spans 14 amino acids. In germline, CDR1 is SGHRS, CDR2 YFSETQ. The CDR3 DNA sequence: TGCGCCAGCAGCCCTTATACAGGGGGGGAGACCCAGTACTTC. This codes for CASSPYTGGETQYF.

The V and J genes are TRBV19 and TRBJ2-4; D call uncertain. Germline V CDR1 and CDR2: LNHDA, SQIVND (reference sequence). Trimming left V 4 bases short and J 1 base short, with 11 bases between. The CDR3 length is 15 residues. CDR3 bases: TGTGCCAGTAGTACTGGAGAGTTGGCCAAAAACATTCAGTACTTC. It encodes CASSTGELAKNIQYF.

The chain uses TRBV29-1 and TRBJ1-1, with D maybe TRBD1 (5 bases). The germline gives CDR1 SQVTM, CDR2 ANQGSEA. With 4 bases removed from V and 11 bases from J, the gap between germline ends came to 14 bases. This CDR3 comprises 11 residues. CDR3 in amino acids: CSVAGLTGAFF. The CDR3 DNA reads TGCAGCGTTGCAGGGCTTACAGGTGCTTTCTTT.

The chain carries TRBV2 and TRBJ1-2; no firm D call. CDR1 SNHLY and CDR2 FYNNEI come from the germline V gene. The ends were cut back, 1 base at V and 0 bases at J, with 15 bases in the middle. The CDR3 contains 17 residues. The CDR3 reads CASSEVRVGKANYGYTF. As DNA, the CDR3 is TGTGCCAGCAGTGAAGTACGAGTCGGGAAAGCTAACTATGGCTACACCTTC.

CDR3: CASSPGQIGYNEQFF. For the CDR3, the DNA is TGCGCCAGCAGCCCGGGACAGATAGGATACAATGAGCAGTTCTTC. The J gene is TRBJ2-1, the V gene TRBV5-1, with TRBD1 identical over 7 bases. V shed 4 bases, J shed 4 bases, and the junction held 8 bases outside the gene matches. The germline CDR1 and CDR2 sequences are SGHRS and YFSETQ. The length of the CDR3 is 15 residues.

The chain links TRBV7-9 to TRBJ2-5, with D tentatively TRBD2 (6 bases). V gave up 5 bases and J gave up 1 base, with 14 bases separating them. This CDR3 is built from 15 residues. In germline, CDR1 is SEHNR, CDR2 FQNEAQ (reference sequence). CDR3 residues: CASSQPIAVQETQYF. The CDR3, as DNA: TGTGCCAGCAGCCAACCTATAGCGGTCCAAGAGACCCAGTACTTC.

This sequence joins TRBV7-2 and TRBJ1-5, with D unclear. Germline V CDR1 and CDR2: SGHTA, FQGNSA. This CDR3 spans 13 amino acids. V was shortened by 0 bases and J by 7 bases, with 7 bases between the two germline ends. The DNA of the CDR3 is TGTGCCAGCAGCTTAGCGTCTTTCCAGCCCCAGCATTTT. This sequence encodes CASSLASFQPQHF.

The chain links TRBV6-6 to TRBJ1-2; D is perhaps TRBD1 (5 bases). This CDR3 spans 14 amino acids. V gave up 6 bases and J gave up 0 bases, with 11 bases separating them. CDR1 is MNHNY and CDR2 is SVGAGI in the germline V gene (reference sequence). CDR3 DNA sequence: TGTGCCAGCAGGGGGGACGGAGCTAACTATGGCTACACCTTC. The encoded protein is CASRGDGANYGYTF.

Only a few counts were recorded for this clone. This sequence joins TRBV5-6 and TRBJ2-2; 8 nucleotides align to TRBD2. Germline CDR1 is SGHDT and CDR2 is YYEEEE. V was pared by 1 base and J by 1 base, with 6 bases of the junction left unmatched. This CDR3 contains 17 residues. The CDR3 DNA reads TGTGCCAGCAGCTTGTTTGGGCGGGGGGTGAACACCGGGGAGCTGTTTTTT. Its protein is CASSLFGRGVNTGELFF.

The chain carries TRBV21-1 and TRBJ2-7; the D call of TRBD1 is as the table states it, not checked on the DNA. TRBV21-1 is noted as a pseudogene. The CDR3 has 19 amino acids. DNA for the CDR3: TGTGCCAGCAGCAAAAGGTCGTGGGCAGGTACCCGAGGACACTACGAGCAGTACGTC. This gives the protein CASSKRSWAGTRGHYEQYV.

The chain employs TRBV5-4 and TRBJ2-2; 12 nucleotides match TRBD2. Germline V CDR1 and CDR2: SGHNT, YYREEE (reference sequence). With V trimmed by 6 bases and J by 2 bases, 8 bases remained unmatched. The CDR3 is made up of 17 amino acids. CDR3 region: CASTKTSGGSNTGELFF. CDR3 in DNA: TGTGCCAGCACCAAGACTAGCGGGGGATCAAACACCGGGGAGCTGTTTTTT.

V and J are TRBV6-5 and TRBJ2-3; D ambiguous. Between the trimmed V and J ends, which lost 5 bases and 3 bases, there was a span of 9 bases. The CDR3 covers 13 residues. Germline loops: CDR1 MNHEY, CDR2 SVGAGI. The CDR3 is CASSPAWTDTQYF. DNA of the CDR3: TGTGCCAGCAGTCCTGCTTGGACAGATACGCAGTATTTT.

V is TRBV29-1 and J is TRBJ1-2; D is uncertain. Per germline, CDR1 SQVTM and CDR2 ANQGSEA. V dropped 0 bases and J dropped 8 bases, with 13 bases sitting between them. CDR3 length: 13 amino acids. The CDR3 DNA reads TGCAGCGTTGAAGACTACAAGGGAACAGGCTACACCTTC. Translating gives CSVEDYKGTGYTF. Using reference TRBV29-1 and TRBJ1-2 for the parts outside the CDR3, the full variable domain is SAVISQKPSRDICQRGTSLTIQCQVDSQVTMMFWYRQQPGQSLTLIATANQGSEATYESGFVIDKFPISRPNLTFSTLTVSNMSPEDSSIYLCSVEDYKGTGYTFGSGTRLTVV.

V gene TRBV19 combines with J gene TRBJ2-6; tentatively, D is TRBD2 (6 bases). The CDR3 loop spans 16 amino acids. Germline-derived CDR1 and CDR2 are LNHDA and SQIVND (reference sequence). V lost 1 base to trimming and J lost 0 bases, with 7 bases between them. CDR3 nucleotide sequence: TGTGCCAGTAGTATAGGGGGAGGCTCTGGGGCCAACGTCCTGACTTTC. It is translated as CASSIGGGSGANVLTF.

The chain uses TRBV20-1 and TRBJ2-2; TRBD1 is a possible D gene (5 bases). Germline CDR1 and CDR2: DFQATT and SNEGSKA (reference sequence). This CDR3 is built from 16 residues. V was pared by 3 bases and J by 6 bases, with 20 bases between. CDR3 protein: CSASDPRVSSAGELFF. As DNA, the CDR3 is TGCAGTGCTAGTGATCCCAGGGTTTCGAGCGCCGGGGAGCTGTTTTTT.

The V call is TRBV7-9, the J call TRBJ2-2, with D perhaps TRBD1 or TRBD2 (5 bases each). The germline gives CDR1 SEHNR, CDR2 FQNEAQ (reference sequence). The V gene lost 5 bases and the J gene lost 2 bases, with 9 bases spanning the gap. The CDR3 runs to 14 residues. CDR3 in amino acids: CASSRDGNTGELFF. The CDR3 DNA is TGTGCCAGCAGCCGGGACGGTAACACCGGGGAGCTGTTTTTT.

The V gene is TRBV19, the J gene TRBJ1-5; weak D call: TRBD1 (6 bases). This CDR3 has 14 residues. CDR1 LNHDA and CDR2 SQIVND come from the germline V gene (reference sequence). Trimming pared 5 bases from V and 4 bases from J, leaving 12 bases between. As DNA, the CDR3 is TGTGCCAGTAGTTACAGGGAGCCTAATCAGCCCCAGCATTTT. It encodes CASSYREPNQPQHF.